These 20 T cell receptor beta chains originate from one sample sequenced in a study of beta chain features in type 1 diabetes. Expressed TCRB transcripts got sequenced, as all isolated RNA was reverse transcribed. Generated by immunoSEQ multiplex PCR, the TCRdb table keeps only in-frame clones and is missing some. The top ten clones hold 0.023% of a sample with some 900,000 clones, 15% to 20% of them seen once. The sequenced material came from naive CD4+ T cells from blood. These receptors were collected from a woman between 18 and 29 years old in good health.

In this sample, this clone turned up a few times. This chain uses TRBV10-3 with TRBJ2-7, with 9 bases identical to TRBD1. Germline V gene lookup returns CDR1 ENHRY and CDR2 SYGVKD. CDR3 length: 13 residues. Trimming took 11 bases from V and 6 from J; bases not matched to a gene: 11. The CDR3 here is CAASGTGFREQYF. Written as DNA, the CDR3 is TGTGCCGCCTCCGGGACAGGGTTTCGCGAGCAGTACTTC.

This clone has more than one count but fewer than ten. The chain links TRBV7-8 to TRBJ2-3; D not resolved. This CDR3 spans 13 amino acids. The V gene lost 1 base and the J gene lost 3 bases, with 5 bases spanning the gap. Germline V lookup: CDR1 SGHVS, CDR2 FQNEAQ. CDR3 in DNA: TGTGCCAGCAGCTTAGTTCAGACAGATACGCAGTATTTT. It is translated as CASSLVQTDTQYF.

This clone was found a few times. The rearrangement links TRBV2 to TRBJ1-3, with D possibly TRBD1 on 5 matching bases. CDR1 SNHLY and CDR2 FYNNEI come from the germline V gene. This CDR3 has 14 residues. The germline V and J ends were trimmed by 7 bases and 4 bases, with 14 bases remaining between them. The CDR3 coding sequence is TGTGCCAGCAACGCCGGGGCAAGAGGAAACACCATATATTTT. Its translation: CASNAGARGNTIYF.

The chain recombines TRBV28 with TRBJ2-3; D tentatively fits TRBD1 or TRBD2 (5 bases each). The CDR3 spans 13 residues. The V end lost 8 bases, the J end lost 2 bases, and 11 bases lay between the germline ends. Germline loops: CDR1 MDHEN, CDR2 SYDVKM. CDR3 amino acids: CASSGTNTDTQYF. The CDR3 coding sequence is TGTGCCAGCTCCGGGACGAACACAGATACGCAGTATTTT.

In nucleotides, the CDR3 is TGTGCCAGCAGCGTTGGACTAGCGGGGCCGCAGTACTTC. The encoded protein is CASSVGLAGPQYF. V usage is TRBV28 and J usage is TRBJ2-7, with TRBD2 identical over 12 bases. CDR3 size: 13 residues. V dropped 6 bases and J dropped 9; count of bases not matched to a gene: 6. Germline-derived CDR1 and CDR2 are MDHEN and SYDVKM.

This clone has just a few counts. The chain employs TRBV11-1 and TRBJ2-5; a possible D gene is TRBD1 (6 bases). CDR3 length: 13 amino acids. V gave up 2 bases and J gave up 4 bases, with 8 bases separating them. CDR1 is SGHAT, CDR2 FQDESV, per germline (reference sequence). The CDR3 region has the DNA TGTGCCAGCAGCTTATCAGGGGTAGAGACCCAGTACTTC. Its translation is CASSLSGVETQYF.

This clone was detected a few times. V is TRBV5-1 and J is TRBJ2-3; 7 positions agree with TRBD2. The ends lost 0 bases at V and 4 bases at J; junction bases unmatched: 8. The CDR3 runs to 16 residues. Germline V gene sequence: CDR1 SGHRS, CDR2 YFSETQ. CDR3 amino acids: CASSLAPVGGPDTQYF. The CDR3 DNA sequence: TGCGCCAGCAGCTTGGCCCCGGTGGGAGGGCCAGATACGCAGTATTTT.

V usage is TRBV4-3 and J usage is TRBJ2-5; D is uncertain. The CDR3 length is 15 residues. The V gene's germline CDR1 is LGHNA and CDR2 YSLEER. V was shortened by 1 base and J by 4 bases, with 13 bases between the two germline ends. The CDR3, as DNA: TGCGCCAGCAGCCAAGCTGGTGGTGGGCTAGAGACCCAGTACTTC. This codes for CASSQAGGGLETQYF.

The chain couples TRBV6-5 to TRBJ2-1; no definite D call. The V gene lost 6 bases and the J gene lost 3 bases, with 9 bases spanning the gap. The CDR3 totals 13 residues. Germline CDR1 reads MNHEY; CDR2 reads SVGAGI. The CDR3 sequence is CASSSYIYNEQFF. The CDR3, as DNA: TGTGCCAGCAGCAGCTACATCTACAATGAGCAGTTCTTC.

The chain is built from TRBV28 and TRBJ2-7; 8 nucleotides match TRBD2. V dropped 6 bases and J dropped 2; count of bases not matched to a gene: 9. CDR3 size: 15 residues. Germline CDR1 and CDR2: MDHEN and SYDVKM. CDR3 sequence: CASSGALAGPYEQYF. The CDR3 region has the DNA TGTGCCAGCAGCGGCGCGCTAGCGGGCCCCTACGAGCAGTACTTC.

This clone was detected only a few times. The chain has TRBV5-1 and TRBJ2-5; 8 nucleotides match TRBD2. Germline V gene data show CDR1 as SGHRS and CDR2 as YFSETQ. The CDR3 runs 14 residues. The V and J ends lost 4 bases and 4 bases, in that order; junction bases with no gene match: 6. CDR3 amino acids: CASSDSSGLETQYF. DNA of the CDR3: TGCGCCAGCAGCGACTCTAGCGGGCTAGAGACCCAGTACTTC.

V gene TRBV29-1 combines with J gene TRBJ2-7, with 8 bases identical to TRBD2. Germline trimming cut 7 bases from V and 3 bases from J; bases unmatched to any gene: 5. The CDR3 is 12 residues long. The V gene's germline CDR1 is SQVTM and CDR2 ANQGSEA. CDR3 nucleotide sequence: TGCAGCGCCCGCCTAGCGGGCTACGAGCAGTACTTC. Translated: CSARLAGYEQYF.

This clone turned up a few times. The chain couples TRBV28 to TRBJ1-1; TRBD1 matches at 7 bases. The germline V gene encodes CDR1 MDHEN and CDR2 SYDVKM. The length of the CDR3 is 15 residues. Trimming cost V 6 bases and J 4 bases; bases outside gene matches: 11. CDR3 protein: CASSLDTGVSTEAFF. In DNA form, the CDR3 reads TGTGCCAGCAGCCTCGATACAGGGGTAAGCACTGAAGCTTTCTTT.

Comment on this clone: Other nucleotide sequences from this sample produce the same CDR3. The CDR3 DNA sequence: TGTGCCAGCAGTGAACGAGAGACCCAGTACTTC. As protein: CASSERETQYF. V and J are TRBV2 and TRBJ2-5, with D unresolved. From germline, CDR1 is SNHLY and CDR2 FYNNEI. V lost 2 bases to trimming and J lost 4 bases, with 2 bases between them. The CDR3 totals 11 residues.

This clone came up a few times. The V call is TRBV19, the J call TRBJ2-3; TRBD2 might be the D (5 bases). Germline-derived CDR1 and CDR2 are LNHDA and SQIVND (reference sequence). CDR3 size: 16 residues. With 5 bases removed from V and 0 bases from J, the gap between germline ends came to 15 bases. The CDR3 DNA follows: TGTGCCAGTAGTCGTGGACCGTGGACTAGCACAGATACGCAGTATTTT. The encoded protein is CASSRGPWTSTDTQYF.

This chain uses TRBV19 with TRBJ1-5; TRBD1 is a possible D gene (5 bases). Deletions cut 6 bases from V and 3 bases from J, with 15 bases between. This CDR3 contains 15 residues. Germline CDR1 and CDR2: LNHDA and SQIVND (reference sequence). The CDR3: CASSIGGEANQPQHF. In DNA form, the CDR3 reads TGTGCCAGTAGCATCGGGGGGGAGGCCAATCAGCCCCAGCATTTT.

This clone was seen only a few times. The CDR3 nucleotides are TGTGCCAGCAGTTGGGGACTAGCGGTGAACACCGGGGAGCTGTTTTTT. The encoded protein is CASSWGLAVNTGELFF. The chain recombines TRBV6-5 with TRBJ2-2, with 11 nucleotides matching TRBD2. The CDR3 loop spans 16 amino acids. The V gene's germline CDR1 is MNHEY and CDR2 SVGAGI. J lost 1 base, V lost 4 bases, and 2 bases had no gene match.

The chain uses TRBV4-2 and TRBJ1-2; D gene unclear. Germline-derived CDR1 and CDR2 are LGHNA and YNFKEQ. The CDR3 has 17 residues. V was cut by 0 bases and J by 8 bases, with 22 bases left in between. The CDR3 protein is CASSQEISGGPSSGYTF. CDR3 bases: TGTGCCAGCAGCCAAGAGATCTCCGGAGGGCCCTCTTCCGGCTACACCTTC.

The J gene is TRBJ2-1, the V gene TRBV2, with TRBD2 matching over 11 bases. Looked up from germline, CDR1 is SNHLY and CDR2 is FYNNEI. V gave up 7 bases and J gave up 8 bases; unmatched junction bases: 7. CDR3 length equals 14 residues. CDR3 in DNA: TGTGCCAGCACGACTAGCGGGACACGGGATGAGCAGTTCTTC. It encodes CASTTSGTRDEQFF.

The chain employs TRBV27 and TRBJ2-7; 9 nucleotides match TRBD2. This CDR3 has 15 amino acids. Germline V gene data show CDR1 as MNHEY and CDR2 as SMNVEV (reference sequence). With V trimmed by 6 bases and J by 6 bases, 12 bases remained unmatched. The CDR3 sequence is CASSKGTSSTLEQYF. As DNA, the CDR3 is TGTGCCAGCAGCAAGGGGACTAGCTCCACTCTCGAGCAGTACTTC.